The sequence of this TCR beta chain was determined in a study of T cells in Graves' hyperthyroidism and ophthalmopathy. This CDR3 is 18 amino acids long. The germline gives CDR1 LGHDT, CDR2 YNNKEL (reference sequence). Trimming at V came to 6 bases and at J to 0 bases, leaving 13 bases not matched to a gene. Study results and caveats: Most thyroid clonotypes that were expanded above 0.001 also turned up in blood.

Turning to this clonotype: The antigen remains unidentified.

RNA transcripts gave rise to amplified TCR beta CDR3 regions. The HTBI set primed first-round TCR CDR3 RT-PCR. TCRdb passed the multiplex PCR reads through MiXCR, listing each CDR3 protein once. The table has over 400,000 distinct CDR3 sequences, 14% to 15% seen once; the top ten hold about 13%. Exclusion criteria comprised uncontrolled infection, other autoimmune disease, pregnancy or lactation. About 10 ml fresh peripheral blood yielded the PBMCs. This clonotype originated in a young man with Graves' ophthalmopathy. The chain combines TRBV3-1 with TRBJ2-5; 10 nucleotides align to TRBD2. The specimen sequenced was blood. The CDR3 DNA sequence: TGTGCCAGCAGGCAGGACGGGGGTAGCGGGAGGCACCAAGAGACCCAGTACTTC. It specifies CASRQDGGSGRHQETQYF.